The next 26 T cell receptor beta chains were all read from a single sample in a study of T cell responses to AZD1222 COVID-19 vaccine. Here immunoSEQ multiplex PCR was the method, and the copy in TCRdb shows in-frame clones only, minus some. The sample yields 95,000 to 150,000 clones, 70% to 90% seen once. This specimen was peripheral blood, taken on day 0 of AZD1222 vaccination. The receptor set was obtained from an adult in good health.

The chain is built from TRBV3-1 (or the pseudogene TRBV3-2) and TRBJ1-6; D uncertain. The CDR3 has 15 residues. The ends were cut back, 0 bases at V and 6 bases at J, with 9 bases in the middle. Per germline, CDR1 LGHDT and CDR2 YNNKEL (reference sequence). The CDR3 protein is CASSQEISINSPLHF. The CDR3 DNA reads as TGTGCCAGCAGCCAAGAGATCTCTATTAATTCACCCCTCCACTTT.

The gene calls are TRBV9 and TRBJ1-1; D is undetermined. The germline V gene has CDR1 SGDLS and CDR2 YYNGEE. The CDR3 runs to 14 residues. Trimming removed 4 bases at V and 4 bases at J, with 14 bases between. The CDR3 loop is CASSLHTGVTEAFF. The CDR3 DNA follows: TGTGCCAGCAGCCTCCACACCGGTGTCACTGAAGCTTTCTTT.

The V and J genes are TRBV28 and TRBJ1-5; 11 positions agree with TRBD1. CDR3 length: 16 residues. V shed 5 bases and J 3 bases; nucleotides not matched to a gene: 6. Per germline, CDR1 MDHEN and CDR2 SYDVKM. This CDR3 reads CASSPGTGGANQPQHF. DNA of the CDR3: TGTGCCAGCAGTCCGGGGACAGGGGGGGCCAATCAGCCCCAGCATTTT. Full variable domain (missing parts from reference TRBV28 and TRBJ1-5): DVKVTQSSRYLVKRTGEKVFLECVQDMDHENMFWYRQDPGLGLRLIYFSYDVKMKEKGDIPEGYSVSREKKERFSLILESASTNQTSMYLCASSPGTGGANQPQHFGDGTRLSIL.

This clone was found once. V and J are TRBV11-1 and TRBJ1-2; 7 positions match TRBD1. Germline lookup yields CDR1 SGHAT and CDR2 FQDESV (reference sequence). Trimming removed 6 bases from V and 4 bases from J; junction bases left unmatched: 14. The CDR3 runs 16 residues. CDR3: CASSDGTAKVAYGYTF. The CDR3 DNA sequence: TGTGCCAGCAGTGACGGGACAGCTAAGGTTGCCTATGGCTACACCTTC.

This clone was counted a single time. This CDR3 reads CASSQDSTNSPLHF. CDR3 sequence (DNA): TGTGCCAGTAGTCAAGATTCAACCAATTCACCCCTCCACTTT. The chain employs TRBV19 and TRBJ1-6; D is unresolved. The germline V gene has CDR1 LNHDA and CDR2 SQIVND (reference sequence). CDR3 length: 14 amino acids. V was shortened by 5 bases and J by 7 bases, with 12 bases between the two germline ends.

The gene calls are TRBV18 and TRBJ1-2; TRBD1 matches at 9 bases. The germline gives CDR1 KGHSH, CDR2 LQKENI. With V trimmed by 4 bases and J by 5 bases, 8 bases remained unmatched. The CDR3 runs to 15 residues. The CDR3 nucleotides are TGTGCCAGCTCACTTTCACAGGGGGCGCTTTATGGCTACACCTTC. Translating it yields CASSLSQGALYGYTF.

This clone was detected only a few times. The rearrangement links TRBV29-1 to TRBJ1-2, with 10 bases that match TRBD1. Trimming cost V 7 bases and J 3 bases; bases outside gene matches: 5. Germline V gene sequence: CDR1 SQVTM, CDR2 ANQGSEA. CDR3 length: 13 residues. CDR3 loop: CSAGQGVDYGYTF. CDR3 DNA: TGCAGCGCAGGACAGGGGGTGGACTATGGCTACACCTTC.

The chain carries TRBV28 and TRBJ2-5; no clear D gene. Looked up from germline, CDR1 is MDHEN and CDR2 is SYDVKM. This CDR3 contains 14 residues. Trimming pared 7 bases from V and 2 bases from J, leaving 14 bases between. The CDR3 coding sequence is TGTGCCAGCATTAATTTTCGGATTCAAGAGACCCAGTACTTC. Translated, it gives CASINFRIQETQYF.

The genes are TRBV5-1 and TRBJ2-1, with TRBD1 matching over 10 bases. Germline V gene lookup returns CDR1 SGHRS and CDR2 YFSETQ. This CDR3 spans 15 amino acids. Trimming removed 1 base from V and 6 bases from J; junction bases left unmatched: 4. Written as DNA, the CDR3 is TGCGCCAGCAGCTTGCCCGGGACAGGGGCCAATGAGCAGTTCTTC. Protein product: CASSLPGTGANEQFF.

The CDR3 DNA reads TGTGCCAGCAATCCCCGAGGGCACCTAGCCAAAAACATTCAGTACTTC. Translated, it gives CASNPRGHLAKNIQYF. The genes are TRBV28 and TRBJ2-4; tentative D call: TRBD2 (5 bases). The CDR3 contains 16 residues. Germline loops: CDR1 MDHEN, CDR2 SYDVKM. V was trimmed by 7 bases and J by 0 bases, leaving 16 bases between them.

The chain uses TRBV28 and TRBJ1-4; 7 nucleotides match TRBD1. Looked up from germline, CDR1 is MDHEN and CDR2 is SYDVKM. The CDR3 has 15 amino acids. Losses at the gene ends were 3 bases for V and 7 bases for J; bases not matched to a gene: 8. The CDR3 coding sequence is TGTGCCAGCAGTTTGACAGGGCCGGCGGGTGAAAAACTGTTTTTT. It is translated as CASSLTGPAGEKLFF.

This clone was observed once. V is TRBV5-1 and J is TRBJ1-1, with 7 bases fitting TRBD1. The germline gives CDR1 SGHRS, CDR2 YFSETQ. J was trimmed by 3 bases and V by 0 bases; bases with no gene match: 2. The CDR3 sequence is 14 residues long. This CDR3 is CASSLDTGDTEAFF. CDR3 DNA: TGCGCCAGCAGCTTGGACACAGGGGACACTGAAGCTTTCTTT.

The genes are TRBV5-1 and TRBJ2-7, with TRBD1 matching 12 bases. From germline, CDR1 is SGHRS and CDR2 YFSETQ. Losses at the gene ends were 3 bases for V and 5 bases for J; bases not matched to a gene: 6. CDR3 size: 15 residues. As DNA, the CDR3 is TGCGCCAGCAGCTCCCCGGGGACAGGGGGCAACGAGCAGTACTTC. Protein: CASSSPGTGGNEQYF.

The J gene is TRBJ1-5, the V gene TRBV6-2 or TRBV6-3; D is possibly TRBD1 (5 bases). The CDR3 runs 13 residues. CDR1 is MNHEY and CDR2 is SVGEGT in the germline V gene. Trimming took 3 bases from V and 6 from J, leaving 9 bases between them. The CDR3 spells CASSYRGSQPQHF. In nucleotides, the CDR3 is TGTGCCAGCAGTTATAGGGGATCTCAGCCCCAGCATTTT.

The V call is TRBV7-8, the J call TRBJ2-3; D is unclear. Germline V gives CDR1 SGHVS, CDR2 FQNEAQ. The CDR3 loop spans 15 amino acids. The V gene lost 1 base and the J gene lost 2 bases, with 10 bases spanning the gap. The DNA of the CDR3 is TGTGCCAGCAGCTTAGGGGTGGGGTACACAGATACGCAGTATTTT. It codes for CASSLGVGYTDTQYF.

The chain employs TRBV11-2 and TRBJ2-1; TRBD2 matches at 9 bases. Germline CDR1 and CDR2: SGHAT and FQNNGV. The CDR3 is 13 amino acids. With V trimmed by 5 bases and J by 8 bases, 4 bases remained unmatched. As DNA, the CDR3 is TGTGCCAGCAGCGCGGGACTAGCCCATGAGCAGTTCTTC. Translation gives CASSAGLAHEQFF.

V is TRBV29-1 and J is TRBJ1-1; D gene unclear. V lost 6 bases and J 7 bases, leaving 12 bases between the germline ends. Per the germline V gene, CDR1 is SQVTM and CDR2 is ANQGSEA. The CDR3 is made up of 11 amino acids. CDR3 amino acids: CSVSSQVEAFF. The CDR3 DNA follows: TGCAGCGTGTCGTCCCAGGTTGAAGCTTTCTTT.

About this clone itself: The sample has other DNA sequences that encode this CDR3 too. Here the CDR3 reads CASSPGQGSYNEQFF. CDR3 in DNA: TGTGCCAGCTCACCGGGACAGGGCTCCTACAATGAGCAGTTCTTC. This chain links TRBV18 with TRBJ2-1; TRBD1 matches 9 bases. Germline V lookup: CDR1 KGHSH, CDR2 LQKENI. V lost 3 bases and J lost 0; bases outside the gene matches: 0. The CDR3 loop spans 15 amino acids.

This clone was seen a single time. The chain combines TRBV28 with TRBJ2-3; weak D call: TRBD1 (5 bases). The V gene lost 7 bases and the J gene lost 1 base, with 9 bases spanning the gap. The CDR3 consists of 13 residues. The V gene's germline CDR1 is MDHEN and CDR2 SYDVKM. The CDR3 protein is CASKLQGTDTQYF. The CDR3, as DNA: TGTGCCAGCAAGCTACAGGGCACAGATACGCAGTATTTT.

Written as DNA, the CDR3 is TGCAGCGTTGAAATGGCCTTTAACTATGGCTACACCTTC. This codes for CSVEMAFNYGYTF. The rearrangement links TRBV29-1 to TRBJ1-2, with no clear D. V shed 2 bases and J shed 1 base, with 8 bases lying between them. The CDR3 extends over 13 amino acids. Germline V gene data show CDR1 as SQVTM and CDR2 as ANQGSEA.

This sequence joins TRBV29-1 and TRBJ2-7; 9 bases agree with TRBD1. The CDR3 contains 14 residues. Germline loops: CDR1 SQVTM, CDR2 ANQGSEA. Trimming at V came to 6 bases and at J to 6 bases, leaving 12 bases not matched to a gene. The chain's CDR3 is CSVYSGTGIAEQYF. The CDR3 DNA follows: TGCAGCGTCTATTCCGGGACAGGGATCGCCGAGCAGTACTTC.

The chain combines TRBV10-3 with TRBJ1-1; possible D gene TRBD1, 6 bases. The CDR3 is 14 residues long. Trimming removed 7 bases at V and 1 base at J, with 13 bases between. Germline CDR1 is ENHRY and CDR2 is SYGVKD. CDR3 protein: CAINQGQQNTEAFF. CDR3 nucleotides: TGTGCCATCAACCAAGGACAGCAGAACACTGAAGCTTTCTTT.

The chain uses TRBV7-2 and TRBJ1-2; 9 positions match TRBD1. The V and J ends lost 1 base and 4 bases, in that order; junction bases with no gene match: 10. In germline, CDR1 is SGHTA, CDR2 FQGNSA. This CDR3 is 17 amino acids long. CDR3 sequence (DNA): TGTGCCAGCAGCTTAGAGGGCTACGGGACAGGGATCTATGGCTACACCTTC. It yields the protein CASSLEGYGTGIYGYTF.

This clone appeared a single time. This CDR3 reads CASSESTWQGARGNQPQHF. The CDR3 nucleotides are TGCGCCAGCAGTGAGTCGACGTGGCAGGGGGCGCGGGGCAATCAGCCCCAGCATTTT. This chain links TRBV10-1 with TRBJ1-5, with 8 bases aligning to TRBD1. Germline CDR1 WNHNN, CDR2 SYGVQD (reference sequence). Losses at the gene ends were 0 bases for V and 2 bases for J; bases not matched to a gene: 12. The CDR3 length is 19 residues.

The chain recombines TRBV2 with TRBJ2-7; tentatively, D is TRBD1 or TRBD2 (5 bases each). CDR3 length: 12 residues. Between the trimmed V and J ends, which lost 6 bases and 2 bases, there was a span of 8 bases. Germline V gene sequence: CDR1 SNHLY, CDR2 FYNNEI. In nucleotides, the CDR3 is TGTGCCAGCAGCGTGGGACCCTACGAGCAGTACTTC. This sequence encodes CASSVGPYEQYF. The complete variable domain, with remaining parts taken from reference TRBV2 and TRBJ2-7, reads EPEVTQTPSHQVTQMGQEVILRCVPISNHLYFYWYRQILGQKVEFLVSFYNNEISEKSEIFDDQFSVERPDGSNFTLKIRSTKLEDSAMYFCASSVGPYEQYFGPGTRLTVT.

The rearrangement joins TRBV18 to TRBJ2-7; D not certain. CDR3 length: 12 residues. Germline V gene data show CDR1 as KGHSH and CDR2 as LQKENI. V gave up 3 bases and J gave up 9 bases, with 12 bases separating them. The CDR3 DNA sequence: TGTGCCAGCTCACCCCCCCCTAAAGGGCAGTACTTC. Translating it yields CASSPPPKGQYF.